Following are 9 T cell receptor beta chains from one sample sequenced in a study of blood T cell repertoires in COVID-19. Repertoires were generated with immunoSEQ multiplex PCR, while TCRdb's copy carries only in-frame clones and drops some. The repertoire holds around 150,000 clones, with over 80% as singletons. Sequenced: peripheral blood. These receptors all stem from a woman aged 55-69 years who had recovered from COVID-19.

This chain joins TRBV21-1 and TRBJ1-2; the table's D call, TRBD1, was not checked against the DNA. TRBV21-1 is a documented pseudogene. This CDR3 comprises 14 residues. CDR3 residues: CASSKWSQGYGYTF. The CDR3 DNA reads as TGTGCCAGCAGCAAATGGAGCCAGGGCTATGGCTACACCTTC.

This chain joins TRBV6-2 or TRBV6-3 and TRBJ2-7, with TRBD1 identical over 11 bases. The CDR3 spans 15 residues. Germline V gene sequence: CDR1 MNHEY, CDR2 SVGEGT. The V gene end was trimmed by 5 bases and the J gene end by 7 bases; junction bases not matched to a gene: 10. The CDR3 protein is CASSGEGQGAEEQYF. CDR3 coding DNA: TGTGCCAGCAGTGGAGAAGGACAGGGGGCAGAAGAGCAGTACTTC.

The rearrangement joins TRBV7-9 to TRBJ2-3, with 10 bases identical to TRBD2. This CDR3 is 14 amino acids long. Germline values: CDR1 SEHNR, CDR2 FQNEAQ (reference sequence). The V segment lost 6 bases and the J segment 4 bases; nucleotides outside the gene matches: 4. In DNA, the CDR3 is TGTGCCAGCAGAAGCGGGGGGGCATCAGATACGCAGTATTTT. It codes for CASRSGGASDTQYF.

This sequence joins TRBV5-8 and TRBJ1-2; D possibly corresponds to TRBD1 (5 bases). This CDR3 comprises 13 residues. V lost 5 bases, J lost 8 bases, and 16 bases lay in between. The V gene's germline CDR1 is SGHTS and CDR2 YDEGEE. The CDR3 DNA follows: TGTGCCAGCAGATACCGGGGGGGATACGGCTACACCTTC. Residues: CASRYRGGYGYTF.

The chain recombines TRBV7-9 with TRBJ2-1; D is possibly TRBD1 (5 bases). The CDR3 length is 18 residues. Germline CDR1 and CDR2: SEHNR and FQNEAQ (reference sequence). Trimming pared 2 bases from V and 2 bases from J, leaving 19 bases between. The CDR3 coding sequence is TGTGCCAGCAGCTTATTCCTCATCCGGGTAGGGGCCTACAATGAGCAGTTCTTC. It encodes CASSLFLIRVGAYNEQFF.

In this sample, this clone turned up a few times. The chain joins TRBV9 to TRBJ1-1; 8 positions agree with TRBD1. Germline loops: CDR1 SGDLS, CDR2 YYNGEE. This CDR3 comprises 12 residues. The J segment lost 8 bases and the V segment lost 3 bases, leaving 3 bases of the junction unmatched. CDR3 region: CASSGQGPEAFF. Here the CDR3 DNA reads TGTGCCAGCAGCGGACAGGGGCCCGAAGCTTTCTTT.

The V and J genes are TRBV7-9 and TRBJ2-2; D is unresolved. V lost 4 bases, J lost 7 bases, and 10 bases lay in between. The CDR3 spans 13 residues. Germline CDR1 is SEHNR and CDR2 is FQNEAQ (reference sequence). The CDR3 is CASSSHPGGELFF. Written as DNA, the CDR3 is TGTGCCAGCAGCTCTCACCCCGGCGGGGAGCTGTTTTTT.

This clone was seen a single time. The V and J genes are TRBV4-2 and TRBJ2-5, with a weak D call TRBD2 (6 bases). This CDR3 has 16 residues. V was cut by 3 bases and J by 1 base, with 15 bases left in between. CDR1 and CDR2 (germline): LGHNA, YNFKEQ. In nucleotides, the CDR3 is TGTGCCAGCAGCCAGGGACCTAGCGAGGGCCAAGAGACCCAGTACTTC. The encoded protein is CASSQGPSEGQETQYF.

V is TRBV5-4 and J is TRBJ1-1, with TRBD1 matching over 8 bases. The CDR3 length is 14 residues. CDR1 SGHNT and CDR2 YYREEE come from the germline V gene (reference sequence). After removal of 4 bases from V and 4 bases from J, the junction contained 6 bases not matched to a gene. CDR3 sequence reads: CASSIDRGSTEAFF. The CDR3 DNA sequence: TGTGCCAGCAGCATCGACAGGGGAAGCACTGAAGCTTTCTTT. The variable domain in full, completed from reference TRBV5-4 and TRBJ1-1, reads ETGVTQSPTHLIKTRGQQVTLRCSSQSGHNTVSWYQQALGQGPQFIFQYYREEENGRGNFPPRFSGLQFPNYSSELNVNALELDDSALYLCASSIDRGSTEAFFGQGTRLTVV.